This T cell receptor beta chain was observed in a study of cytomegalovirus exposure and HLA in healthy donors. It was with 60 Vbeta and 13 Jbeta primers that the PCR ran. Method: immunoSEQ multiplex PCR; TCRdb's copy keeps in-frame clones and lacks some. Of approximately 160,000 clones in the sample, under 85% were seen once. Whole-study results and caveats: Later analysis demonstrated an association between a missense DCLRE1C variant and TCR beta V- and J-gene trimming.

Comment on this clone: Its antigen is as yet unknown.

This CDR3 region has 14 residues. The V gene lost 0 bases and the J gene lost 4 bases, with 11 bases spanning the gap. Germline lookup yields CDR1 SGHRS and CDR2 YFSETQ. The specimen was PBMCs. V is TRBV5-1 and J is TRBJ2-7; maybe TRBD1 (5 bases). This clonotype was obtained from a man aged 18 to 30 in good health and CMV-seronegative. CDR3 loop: CASSLDRIRYEQYF. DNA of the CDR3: TGCGCCAGCAGCTTGGACAGGATACGGTACGAGCAGTACTTC.